The 6 T cell receptor beta chains given below trace back to one sample, sequenced in a study of T cell responses to AZD1222 COVID-19 vaccine. Clones were sequenced by immunoSEQ multiplex PCR, and TCRdb holds only the in-frame ones, with some missing. This sample has about 110,000 clones, with roughly 90% found just once. This material consisted of peripheral blood, taken on day 0 of AZD1222 vaccination. The receptors shown here come from an adult in good health.

The rearrangement links TRBV7-2 to TRBJ1-2; TRBD1 aligns across 7 bases. CDR3 size: 14 residues. J lost 4 bases, V lost 8 bases, and 10 bases had no gene match. Germline assignment: CDR1 SGHTA and CDR2 FQGNSA. DNA of the CDR3: TGTGCCAGCTCCACTCCCGGGACAGCCTATGGCTACACCTTC. Its translation is CASSTPGTAYGYTF.

This chain uses TRBV6-5 with TRBJ1-1; TRBD1 matches 7 bases. Trimming took 5 bases from V and 5 from J; bases not matched to a gene: 11. Germline CDR1 and CDR2: MNHEY and SVGAGI. CDR3 length: 15 residues. CDR3 nucleotide sequence: TGTGCCAGCAGTCTTAACCGACAGGGAAAGACTGAAGCTTTCTTT. Protein product: CASSLNRQGKTEAFF.

This chain links TRBV5-1 with TRBJ2-1; the D call may be TRBD1 or TRBD2 (5 bases each). The CDR3 sequence is 13 residues long. Germline values: CDR1 SGHRS, CDR2 YFSETQ. V was pared by 4 bases and J by 8 bases, with 13 bases between. DNA for the CDR3: TGCGCCAGCAGCGGGGACCGAGTCCATGAGCAGTTCTTC. Amino acid sequence: CASSGDRVHEQFF.

This chain connects TRBV11-2 to TRBJ1-1; tentatively, D is TRBD1 (5 bases). V was trimmed by 2 bases and J by 2 bases, leaving 12 bases between them. The germline V gene has CDR1 SGHAT and CDR2 FQNNGV. This CDR3 contains 15 residues. The CDR3 reads CASSLRVGDNTEAFF. The CDR3 DNA sequence: TGTGCCAGCAGCTTACGAGTGGGGGATAACACTGAAGCTTTCTTT.

The chain combines TRBV28 with TRBJ1-4; 8 nucleotides align to TRBD1. The J segment lost 6 bases and the V segment lost 1 base, leaving 4 bases of the junction unmatched. The length of the CDR3 is 15 residues. CDR1 is MDHEN, CDR2 SYDVKM, per germline. The CDR3 sequence: CASSLSQGAHEKLFF. Written as DNA, the CDR3 is TGTGCCAGCAGTTTATCCCAGGGGGCGCATGAAAAACTGTTTTTT.

This chain joins TRBV4-2 and TRBJ2-1; D unresolved. This CDR3 region has 12 residues. The germline V and J ends were trimmed by 0 bases and 10 bases, with 7 bases remaining between them. Per germline, CDR1 LGHNA and CDR2 YNFKEQ. As DNA, the CDR3 is TGTGCCAGCAGCCAAGAGGGTTGGGAGCAGTTCTTC. Protein product: CASSQEGWEQFF.